Below, 10 T cell receptor beta chains from the same sample are listed, as sequenced in a study of regulatory T cells in long-lasting Graves disease. Specified time point: newly diagnosed GD, antithyroid drugs for less than 3 months. Extracted PBMC RNA gave rise to the TCR library. Arm-PCR with iRepertoire HTBI primers amplified the CDR3 regions for these TCR beta libraries. MiXCR, applied by TCRdb to the multiplex PCR reads, yields one record per CDR3 protein. This table holds some 350,000 distinct CDR3 sequences, around 15% found once. In addition, the sample was reused for a study of T cells in Graves' hyperthyroidism and ophthalmopathy.

The sequences come from peripheral blood mononuclear cells (PBMCs), collected at new diagnosis, from a patient treated with antithyroid drugs. The source is a woman aged 18-29 years with Graves disease.

There are many counts of this clonotype. The rearrangement joins TRBV7-9 to TRBJ1-1, with 8 positions matching TRBD1. The germline CDR1 and CDR2 sequences are SEHNR and FQNEAQ (reference sequence). V was clipped by 8 bases and J by 0 bases; unmatched bases: 8. The CDR3 extends over 15 amino acids. The CDR3 DNA follows: TGTGCCAGCCAGGTCCAGGGGGCATTGAACACTGAAGCTTTCTTT. It specifies CASQVQGALNTEAFF.

V is TRBV3-1 and J is TRBJ1-2, with D possibly TRBD1 on 5 matching bases. The length of the CDR3 is 15 residues. V lost 5 bases to trimming and J lost 4 bases, with 17 bases between them. The V gene's germline CDR1 is LGHDT and CDR2 YNNKEL (reference sequence). Here the CDR3 DNA reads TGTGCCAGCAGCGCAAAGCTGGACACCCCCTATGGCTACACCTTC. It encodes CASSAKLDTPYGYTF.

This clonotype was seen many times. The rearrangement uses TRBV20-1 and TRBJ2-7, with D uncertain. V shed 0 bases and J shed 3 bases, with 12 bases lying between them. Germline-derived CDR1 and CDR2 are DFQATT and SNEGSKA (reference sequence). CDR3 length: 14 amino acids. Here the CDR3 DNA reads TGCAGTGCTAGAGATCTTACACACGACTACGAGCAGTACTTC. Its translation is CSARDLTHDYEQYF.

Many counts were recorded for this clonotype. J is TRBJ2-1 and V is TRBV6-2 or TRBV6-3, with TRBD1 identical over 7 bases. V gave up 0 bases and J gave up 5 bases; unmatched junction bases: 1. Germline V gene sequence: CDR1 MNHEY, CDR2 SVGEGT. This CDR3 region has 14 residues. The CDR3 DNA is TGTGCCAGCAGTTACTCGGACAGGAACAATGAGCAGTTCTTC. It translates to CASSYSDRNNEQFF.

This clonotype was detected many times. The chain employs TRBV2 and TRBJ2-4; TRBD1 matches at 9 bases. From germline, CDR1 is SNHLY and CDR2 FYNNEI. The CDR3 consists of 15 residues. The trim removed 6 bases at V and 8 bases at J, leaving 11 bases unmatched. CDR3 coding DNA: TGTGCCAGCAGGGCCCCAGACAGGGGGAGGTACATTCAGTACTTC. Amino acids: CASRAPDRGRYIQYF. The full variable domain, completed using reference TRBV2 and TRBJ2-4, is EPEVTQTPSHQVTQMGQEVILRCVPISNHLYFYWYRQILGQKVEFLVSFYNNEISEKSEIFDDQFSVERPDGSNFTLKIRSTKLEDSAMYFCASRAPDRGRYIQYFGAGTRLSVL.

This clonotype has a count of ten or more. The V call is TRBV30, the J call TRBJ2-3; possibly TRBD2 for D (6 bases). This CDR3 is 14 amino acids long. Trimming removed 3 bases from V and 2 bases from J, with 12 bases in between. In germline, CDR1 is GTSNPN, CDR2 SVGIG (reference sequence). The CDR3 region has the DNA TGTGCCTGGAGGGCGGGACCTGACACAGATACGCAGTATTTT. It encodes CAWRAGPDTDTQYF.

This rearrangement joins TRBV27 to TRBJ2-1, with TRBD1 matching 7 bases. V lost 6 bases, J lost 10 bases, and 6 bases stayed unmatched. The germline CDR1 and CDR2 sequences are MNHEY and SMNVEV (reference sequence). The CDR3 runs 12 residues. The CDR3 loop reads CASSLGGSEQFF. The CDR3 DNA sequence: TGTGCCAGCAGCTTAGGGGGCAGCGAGCAGTTCTTC.

On this clonotype: One end of the junction does not line up with germline, which may come from a read error. The chain is built from TRBV10-3 and TRBJ1-6, with a tentative D call TRBD1 (5 bases). The CDR3 is 16 amino acids. CDR1 and CDR2 from the germline V gene are ENHRY and SYGVKD. CDR3 residues: CASSYSVGGGNSPLHF. For the CDR3, the DNA is TGTGCCAGCAGTTACTCGGTGGGGGGGGGGAATTCACCCCTCCACTTT.

The chain joins TRBV7-6 to TRBJ2-6; D ambiguous. Germline lookup yields CDR1 SGHVS and CDR2 FNYEAQ. The ends were cut back, 5 bases at V and 3 bases at J, with 11 bases in the middle. This CDR3 has 15 residues. CDR3 region: CASSPGYGGANVLTF. CDR3 DNA sequence: TGTGCCAGCAGCCCCGGGTATGGTGGGGCCAACGTCCTGACTTTC.

This sequence joins TRBV9 and TRBJ1-1; 7 nucleotides agree with TRBD1. J gave up 4 bases and V 6 bases, and 3 bases lay outside the gene matches. The CDR3 loop spans 12 amino acids. The germline CDR1 and CDR2 sequences are SGDLS and YYNGEE. The CDR3 nucleotides are TGTGCCAGCAAGGGGGCTGGCACTGAAGCTTTCTTT. Protein: CASKGAGTEAFF.